The sequence of this T cell receptor beta chain was determined in a study of T cell responses to AZD1222 COVID-19 vaccine (dated by TCRdb to the early 2020s). The study in broad terms: A total of just over 230 trial participants underwent TCR sequencing, of whom nearly 210 had received two doses of AZD1222 and some 26 had received two doses of the MenACWY control vaccine. Trial participants were enrolled by age into 18-55, 56-69 and 70-plus year subgroups, with about 150, 28 and 57 TCR-sequenced participants respectively. General study outcomes and caveats: After two AZD1222 doses, spike-specific TCR breadth and depth were significantly higher than at day 0 and than in MenACWY recipients. Participants were mostly white British and included more females than males, and it was suggested by the authors that clonal diversity may have been underestimated. Epitopes outside the regions mutated in the B.1.351 and B.1.1.7 variants were reportedly recognized by nearly half of the unique spike-specific TCRs. Conclusions about previously exposed vaccinees were limited because only six or seven AZD1222 recipients were SARS-CoV-2 seropositive at baseline. Because no day 14 peak-response samples were available, the repertoires could be characterized only after the peak T cell response. The vaccine-associated CD4 TCRs covered the entire spike protein, and the dominant responses fell in regions 160-218 and 743-854. The 56-69-year group was small, and its depth increase did not reach significance, likely because of low power.

The CDR3 regions of human TCRbeta chains were subjected to immunosequencing. For the original study's pipeline: TCRs in the repertoires were matched against a reference library of SARS-CoV-2-specific TCRs that had been generated with the MIRA antigen-specificity platform. Breadth was defined as the fraction of unique TCRs that were SARS-CoV-2-associated, and depth was defined as the fraction of total T cells that were SARS-CoV-2-associated. Using the MIRA data, each spike-specific TCR was assigned both to the spike region to which the TCR was reactive and to a CD4 or CD8 class. Log10-transformed breadth and depth values were compared by one-way ANOVA with Sidak's multiple comparisons tests. Entries here come from immuneACCESS through TCRdb and include only in-frame sequences with V and J called. Some clones fail to appear in such tables; in the studies checked, an unresolved V gene covers under half of the shortfall, and the cause of the remainder is unknown. That table furnishes V, J and clone size, whereas the DNA furnished D and trimming. This sample gives under 80,000 clones in total; about 90% of them show up just once. The ten largest clonotypes hold roughly 1.3% of the sample.

For this clone: This clone's antigen is unknown. Base qualities are missing; no much larger clone stands one base away.

Interpreted using the paper, the time point label stands for: about 28 days (+/-7) after the second vaccine dose. Because spike-specific TCR depth and breadth did not differ between the two schedules, AZD1222 recipients who got a second dose at roughly 4 weeks were pooled with those who got a second dose at roughly 12 weeks. The vaccinee samples were drawn from two UK trials, COV001 and COV002, one of which was a single-blind randomized controlled phase 2/3 trial testing AZD1222 (ChAdOx1 nCoV-19) in healthy adults. For TCRbeta chain sequencing, PBMC samples were collected from trial participants at day 0 and at day 28 after the second dose. The receptor's source is an adult who received the AZD1222 COVID-19 vaccine. The material sequenced was peripheral blood, taken 28 days after the second AZD1222 dose.

The CDR3 reads CASSPGRGQETQYF. DNA sequence: TGTGCCAGCTCTCCGGGCCGGGGCCAAGAGACCCAGTACTTC. The chain is made from TRBV18 and TRBJ2-5; a tentative D call is TRBD2 (5 bases match). From cysteine to phenylalanine, the CDR3 is 14 amino acids long. CDR3 DNA is the only sequence kept; it has 42 bases, read in frame from the first base. CDR1 and CDR2, looked up from the germline V gene, are KGHSH and LQKENI. Trimming removed 6 bases from V and 1 base from J, leaving 12 bases between the germline ends.